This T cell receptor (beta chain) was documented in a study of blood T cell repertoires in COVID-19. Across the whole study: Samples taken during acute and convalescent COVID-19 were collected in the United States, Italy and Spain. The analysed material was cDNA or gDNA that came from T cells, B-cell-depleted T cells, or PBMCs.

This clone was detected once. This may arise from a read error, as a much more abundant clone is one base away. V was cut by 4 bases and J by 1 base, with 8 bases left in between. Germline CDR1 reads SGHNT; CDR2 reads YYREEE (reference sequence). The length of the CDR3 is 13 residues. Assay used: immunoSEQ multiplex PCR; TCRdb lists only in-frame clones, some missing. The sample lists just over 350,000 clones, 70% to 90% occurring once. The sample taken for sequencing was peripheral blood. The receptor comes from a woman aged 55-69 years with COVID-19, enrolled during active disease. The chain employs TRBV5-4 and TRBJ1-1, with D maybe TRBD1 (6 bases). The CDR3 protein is CASSQDRNTEAFF. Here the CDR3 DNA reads TGTGCCAGCAGCCAGGACAGGAACACTGAAGCTTTCTTT.